This note documents a single T cell receptor beta chain sequence. Its cognate antigen is unknown. Trimming cost V 2 bases and J 9 bases, with 17 bases left between them. CDR3 length: 16 amino acids. Germline lookup yields CDR1 SGHAT and CDR2 FQNNGV. Cells designated naive CD8 were CD45RO-negative and were positively selected for CCR7, with terminally differentiated effector memory CD45RA+ cells excluded. Healthy HIV-negative adults without recent acute infections or vaccinations served as donors. The data are from a study of shared clonotypes between healthy human individuals. Findings and caveats of the study: Clonotypes that were shared across four donors made up around 5% of naive CD4 clonotypes. The four-donor shared clonotypes exceeded non-shared clonotypes in generation probability, with non-shared ones scoring lower.

TCRdb's table, derived via immunoSEQ multiplex PCR, lists solely in-frame clones and lacks some. The data hold 650,000 to 800,000 clones, with about 90% observed a single time. Sequencing used naive CD8+ T cells sorted from blood. The clonotype originates from a young man in good health. V and J are TRBV11-2 and TRBJ1-6; D unclear. CDR3 residues: CASSLTMALDGSPLHF. The CDR3 nucleotides read TGTGCCAGCAGCTTAACTATGGCACTTGATGGTTCACCCCTCCACTTT.